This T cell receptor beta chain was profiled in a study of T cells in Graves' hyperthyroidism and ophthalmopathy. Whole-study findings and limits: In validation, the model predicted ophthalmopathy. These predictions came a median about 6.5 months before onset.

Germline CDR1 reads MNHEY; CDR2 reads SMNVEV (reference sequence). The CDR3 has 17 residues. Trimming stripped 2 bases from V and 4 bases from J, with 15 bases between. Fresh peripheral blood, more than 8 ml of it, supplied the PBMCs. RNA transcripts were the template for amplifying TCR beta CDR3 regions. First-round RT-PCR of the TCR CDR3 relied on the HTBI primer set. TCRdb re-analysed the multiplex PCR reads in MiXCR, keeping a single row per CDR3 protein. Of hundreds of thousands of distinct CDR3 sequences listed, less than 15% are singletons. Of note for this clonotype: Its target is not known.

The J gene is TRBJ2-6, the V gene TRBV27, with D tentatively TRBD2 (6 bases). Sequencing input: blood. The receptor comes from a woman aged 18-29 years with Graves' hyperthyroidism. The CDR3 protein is CASSLNWGDSGANVLTF. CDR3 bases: TGTGCCAGCAGTTTAAACTGGGGGGATTCCGGGGCCAACGTCCTGACTTTC.